These T cell receptor beta chains were read from a single sample in a study of T cell repertoires in aging, cancer and after chemotherapy. TCRdb reprocessed the multiplex PCR reads via MiXCR and lists one record per CDR3 protein. The top ten hold roughly a third of the sample, which has 2,500 to 3,500 distinct CDR3 sequences, around 25% seen once. The sample consisted of blood. The source is a human donor with a solid tumor. Both conserved end residues are part of each CDR3. A D gene is named only where the DNA matches it firmly. Some rows have no size entry. The others give once, few or many, or a class for an expanded clone.

J: TRBJ2-2; V: TRBV28; size: NA; D: NA; CDR3: CASSGYGELFF; DNA: TGTGCCAGCAGCGGGTACGGGGAGCTGTTTTTT
J: TRBJ2-1; V: TRBV29-1; size: medium-sized; D: NA; CDR3: CSVDVYPAARIF; DNA: TGCAGCGTTGATGTCTACCCGGCCGCTCGTATCTTC
J: TRBJ2-6; V: TRBV20-1; size: NA; D: NA; CDR3: CSASRVSGANVLTF; DNA: TGCAGTGCTAGCAGGGTGTCTGGGGCCAACGTCCTGACTTTC
J: TRBJ2-7; V: TRBV5-4; size: NA; D: TRBD2; CDR3: CASSLGGGASGADYEQYF; DNA: TGTGCCAGCAGCTTGGGGGGGGGGGCTAGCGGGGCTGACTACGAGCAGTACTTC
J: TRBJ2-1; V: TRBV12-3/TRBV12-4; size: medium-sized; D: NA; CDR3: CASSRRAEKASEQFF; DNA: TGTGCCAGCAGCCGGAGGGCGGAGAAGGCAAGTGAGCAGTTCTTC
J: TRBJ2-1; V: TRBV7-9; size: NA; D: TRBD1; CDR3: CASSSRDRGKRLNNEQFF; DNA: TGTGCCAGCAGCTCCCGGGACAGGGGAAAAAGATTGAACAATGAGCAGTTCTTC
J: TRBJ1-3; V: TRBV6-5; size: few; D: NA; CDR3: CASSPKGHPGNTIYF; DNA: TGTGCCAGCAGTCCAAAGGGACACCCTGGAAACACCATATATTTT
J: TRBJ2-2; V: TRBV27; size: medium-sized; D: TRBD1; CDR3: CASSFTGTGLRGELFF; DNA: TGTGCCAGCAGTTTCACGGGGACAGGGTTGCGGGGGGAGCTGTTTTTT
J: TRBJ2-7; V: TRBV15; size: medium-sized; D: NA; CDR3: CATSRDRSRTYEQYF; DNA: TGTGCCACCAGCAGAGATCGTAGCAGAACCTACGAGCAGTACTTC
J: TRBJ2-3; V: TRBV24-1; size: NA; D: NA; CDR3: CATSDFGVAQYF; DNA: TGTGCCACCAGTGATTTTGGCGTTGCGCAGTATTTT
J: TRBJ2-1; V: TRBV19; size: medium-sized; D: TRBD2; CDR3: CASSMGLAASEQFF; DNA: TGTGCCAGTAGTATGGGACTAGCGGCCTCTGAGCAGTTCTTC
J: TRBJ2-3; V: TRBV20-1; size: few; D: TRBD1; CDR3: CSARIQPWTGSSTDTQYF; DNA: TGCAGTGCTAGAATCCAACCTTGGACAGGGTCTAGCACAGATACGCAGTATTTT
J: TRBJ2-7; V: TRBV7-3; size: few; D: NA; CDR3: CASSHAIGGEQYF; DNA: TGTGCCAGCAGCCACGCCATCGGGGGCGAGCAGTACTTC